Below, one T cell receptor beta chain is given with its context. Antigen unknown. This record comes from a study of Tregs in tolerant kidney transplant recipients. Broader study findings: Tregs expanded with activated donor B cells seemed most donor-specific. Few patients were studied, so findings need validation in larger groups.

Clones were read by immunoSEQ multiplex PCR, and TCRdb kept only the in-frame ones, dropping some. The data contain about 44,000 clones, roughly 95% of them singletons. CDR3 length: 14 amino acids. The rearrangement links TRBV21-1 to TRBJ2-5; the table's D call, TRBD1, was not checked against the DNA. TRBV21-1 is recorded as a pseudogene. The receptor was derived from a human donor in good health. The sample was Tregs from blood cultured with allogeneic cells. The CDR3 DNA is TGTGCCAGCAGCAAAAGGGGAAGGGGCGAGACCCAGTACTTC. As protein: CASSKRGRGETQYF.